The 4 T cell receptor beta chains in this list originate from one sample, sequenced in a study of T cells in Graves' hyperthyroidism and ophthalmopathy. RNA transcripts gave rise to amplified TCR beta CDR3 regions. In the first-round RT-PCR of the TCR CDR3, the HTBI primer set was used. MiXCR, applied by TCRdb to the multiplex PCR reads, yields one record per CDR3 protein. This sample carries under 450,000 distinct CDR3 sequences, about 13% of them seen once, and the ten largest clones take about a fifth. The specimen was blood. The receptors come from a man younger than 40 with Graves' hyperthyroidism that later progressed to Graves' ophthalmopathy.

This clonotype has a count of ten or more. The chain couples TRBV11-3 to TRBJ2-7; 7 bases match TRBD1. This CDR3 has 11 residues. J lost 5 bases, V lost 5 bases, and 0 bases had no gene match. CDR1 and CDR2 from the germline V gene are SGHNT and YENEEA. As DNA, the CDR3 is TGTGCCAGCAGCCAGGGGGACGAGCAGTACTTC. It translates to CASSQGDEQYF.

The sample holds many counts of this clonotype. The CDR3 loop is CASKLTGPFSETQYF. The CDR3 coding sequence is TGTGCCAGCAAACTGACAGGGCCCTTCTCTGAGACCCAGTACTTC. V gene TRBV27 combines with J gene TRBJ2-5; TRBD1 matches 7 bases. Germline values: CDR1 MNHEY, CDR2 SMNVEV (reference sequence). V shed 7 bases and J 5 bases; nucleotides not matched to a gene: 13. CDR3 length equals 15 residues.

CDR3 protein: CSAQTDRARAEAFF. The CDR3 DNA follows: TGCAGTGCCCAGACGGACAGGGCTAGGGCTGAAGCTTTCTTT. The chain combines TRBV20-1 with TRBJ1-1; 8 bases are shared with TRBD1. Germline loops: CDR1 DFQATT, CDR2 SNEGSKA (reference sequence). Germline trimming cut 6 bases from V and 6 bases from J; bases unmatched to any gene: 12. This CDR3 contains 14 residues.

The sample holds many counts of this clonotype. The chain carries TRBV4-1 and TRBJ1-2; TRBD1 agrees at 9 bases. CDR1 and CDR2 (germline): MGHRA, YSYEKL. The junction had 9 bases not matched to a gene; V was cut back by 4 bases and J by 3 bases. The CDR3 runs 16 residues. The chain's CDR3 is CASSRSSGQGHYGYTF. CDR3 bases: TGCGCCAGCAGCCGGTCTTCGGGACAGGGACACTATGGCTACACCTTC.